These 2 T cell receptor beta chains were all obtained from the same sample, sequenced in a study of HIV-infected children after antiretroviral therapy interruption. RNA-based 3' RACE libraries used unique molecular identifiers. TCRdb called the 3' RACE reads again in MiXCR, with one record for every CDR3 protein. The repertoire has about 46,000 distinct CDR3 sequences, approximately 4.3% of them found once; the top ten carry approximately 0.7%. This sample's treatment: PENTA 11 planned treatment interruption arm or continuous ART arm. The source was CD45RA+ CD4+ T cells from PBMCs, pooled from several time points, collected from a donor given antiretroviral therapy, either interrupted or continuous. Subset defined: naive CD4+ CD45RA+ CD45RO- T cells. These receptors came from a pool of human donors with HIV.

Many counts were recorded for this clonotype. This chain links TRBV5-6 with TRBJ1-5, with no clear D. This CDR3 spans 12 amino acids. V was pared by 4 bases and J by 4 bases, with 6 bases between. Germline CDR1 is SGHDT and CDR2 is YYEEEE. DNA of the CDR3: TGTGCCAGCAGCCTGATAAATCAGCCCCAGCATTTT. Translating gives CASSLINQPQHF.

This clonotype was recorded at least ten times. The chain combines TRBV6-1 with TRBJ2-3; D not resolved. The CDR3 runs to 14 residues. Germline V gene lookup returns CDR1 MNHNS and CDR2 SASEGT. Trimming removed 1 base from V and 0 bases from J, with 5 bases in between. This CDR3 is CASSEDISTDTQYF. CDR3 nucleotides: TGTGCCAGCAGTGAAGACATTAGCACAGATACGCAGTATTTT.